Following are 14 T cell receptor beta chains from one sample sequenced in a study of molecular identifiers for immune sequencing clone quantification. From the PCR reads, TCRdb called clonotypes with MiXCR, one entry per CDR3 protein. The sample lists 250,000 to 400,000 distinct CDR3 sequences, 20% to 25% occurring once. Material for sequencing was naive CD8+ T cells from blood, with Jurkat cell RNA spiked in. The subset was: FACS-sorted CD8+CD4-CCR7+CD45RA+ naive T cells. The receptors stem from a human donor in good health. Some libraries in this study had Jurkat cell RNA spiked in.

About this clonotype itself: This could be a read error, since a much larger clone is one nucleotide away. The chain links TRBV7-2 to TRBJ1-6; D may be TRBD1 (6 bases). Germline CDR1 SGHTA, CDR2 FQGNSA. This CDR3 spans 18 amino acids. Trimming removed 3 bases from V and 5 bases from J, with 20 bases in between. CDR3 in amino acids: CASSFAALFGQHNSPLHF. CDR3 bases: TGTGCCAGCAGCTTTGCGGCCCTTTTTGGACAGCATAATTCACCCCTCCACTTT.

A remark on this clonotype: A read error may be the cause here, since a much bigger clone is one base away. This CDR3 reads CASGSSSGGRGTEAFF. The CDR3 DNA reads as TGTGCCAGCGGTTCGTCTTCGGGGGGGCGAGGGACTGAAGCTTTCTTT. The chain links TRBV28 to TRBJ1-1; D is possibly TRBD1 (6 bases). This CDR3 spans 16 amino acids. V lost 8 bases and J lost 5, with 24 bases in between. Germline V lookup: CDR1 MDHEN, CDR2 SYDVKM. Filled out from reference TRBV28 and TRBJ1-1, the complete variable domain reads DVKVTQSSRYLVKRTGEKVFLECVQDMDHENMFWYRQDPGLGLRLIYFSYDVKMKEKGDIPEGYSVSREKKERFSLILESASTNQTSMYLCASGSSSGGRGTEAFFGQGTRLTVV.

This clonotype has at least ten counts. J is TRBJ2-7 and V is TRBV28, with a weak D call TRBD2 (6 bases). Trimming cost V 6 bases and J 3 bases, with 24 bases left between them. This CDR3 contains 17 residues. The germline gives CDR1 MDHEN, CDR2 SYDVKM. The CDR3 region is CASSLRRNRDSDYEQYF. CDR3 nucleotide sequence: TGTGCCAGCAGCCTAAGACGAAACCGGGACTCAGACTACGAGCAGTACTTC.

Turning to this clonotype: A much more abundant neighbour one base away suggests this may be a read error. The chain joins TRBV12-3 or TRBV12-4 to TRBJ2-3; D assignment may be TRBD1 or TRBD2 (6 bases each). This CDR3 spans 15 amino acids. CDR3 region: CASNRDSSSTDTRYF. The CDR3 nucleotides are TGTGCCAGCAACAGGGACTCTTCTAGCACAGATACGCGGTATTTT.

This clonotype was seen at least ten times. This chain links TRBV2 with TRBJ1-5; D is unresolved. V gave up 6 bases and J gave up 2 bases, with 14 bases separating them. Germline CDR1 SNHLY, CDR2 FYNNEI. CDR3 size: 15 residues. CDR3 sequence: CASSAYGTGNQPQHF. In DNA form, the CDR3 reads TGTGCCAGCAGCGCTTACGGTACGGGCAATCAGCCCCAGCATTTT.

Worth noting for this clonotype: A much larger clonotype is one base distant, so this may be a read error. The chain employs TRBV2 and TRBJ1-6, with 7 bases identical to TRBD1. CDR1 and CDR2 from the germline V gene are SNHLY and FYNNEI. The CDR3 spans 16 residues. CDR3 coding DNA: TGTGCCAGCAGTGCCGGACAGGACTCCCATAATTCACCCCTCCACTTT. This translates into CASSAGQDSHNSPLHF.

This clonotype was counted many times. V is TRBV5-1 and J is TRBJ2-7; D gene uncertain. V gave up 4 bases and J gave up 1 base, with 12 bases separating them. Germline CDR1 reads SGHRS; CDR2 reads YFSETQ. This CDR3 contains 14 residues. The chain's CDR3 is CASSPVSPSYEQYF. Written as DNA, the CDR3 is TGCGCCAGCAGCCCGGTGAGCCCTTCCTACGAGCAGTACTTC. The full variable domain, rest sourced from reference TRBV5-1 and TRBJ2-7, is KAGVTQTPRYLIKTRGQQVTLSCSPISGHRSVSWYQQTPGQGLQFLFEYFSETQRNKGNFPGRFSGRQFSNSRSEMNVSTLELGDSALYLCASSPVSPSYEQYFGPGTRLTVT.

The chain recombines TRBV4-3 with TRBJ2-5; 8 positions match TRBD1. The V gene's germline CDR1 is LGHNA and CDR2 YSLEER. CDR3 length equals 15 residues. The trim removed 1 base at V and 4 bases at J, leaving 5 bases unmatched. The CDR3 is CASSQVSGGPETQYF. CDR3 DNA sequence: TGCGCCAGCAGCCAAGTCTCAGGGGGCCCAGAGACCCAGTACTTC.

This clonotype showed up just a few times. This chain joins TRBV5-6 and TRBJ2-7; D gene uncertain. CDR3 length: 15 amino acids. Germline values: CDR1 SGHDT, CDR2 YYEEEE. V was pared by 2 bases and J by 0 bases, with 12 bases between. CDR3 in amino acids: CASSFRQTPSYEQYF. In DNA, the CDR3 is TGTGCCAGCAGCTTCCGGCAAACACCCTCCTACGAGCAGTACTTC.

This clonotype was seen repeatedly, ten times or more. J is TRBJ1-1 and V is TRBV5-5; D unresolved. V shed 0 bases and J shed 0 bases, with 6 bases lying between them. The CDR3 consists of 14 residues. Germline V gene lookup returns CDR1 SGHKS and CDR2 YYEKEE (reference sequence). The CDR3 nucleotides read TGTGCCAGCAGCTTGGGCAGCATGAACACTGAAGCTTTCTTT. This sequence encodes CASSLGSMNTEAFF.

A few counts support this clonotype. The gene calls are TRBV6-1 and TRBJ1-1, with 9 bases aligning to TRBD1. Germline V gives CDR1 MNHNS, CDR2 SASEGT. The CDR3 consists of 18 residues. J gave up 5 bases and V 4 bases, and 17 bases lay outside the gene matches. CDR3 amino acids: CASSANSGTGFFWTEAFF. The CDR3 nucleotides read TGTGCCAGCAGTGCTAATTCCGGGACAGGGTTTTTCTGGACTGAAGCTTTCTTT.

Concerning this clonotype itself: This may come from a read error, since a much larger clone is one base off. The chain uses TRBV23-1 and TRBJ2-3; TRBD2 matches at 8 bases. TRBV23-1 is marked as an open reading frame, function uncertain. There are 18 residues in the CDR3. The ends lost 3 bases at V and 3 bases at J; junction bases unmatched: 14. CDR3 residues: CASSHPRGGRTETDTQYF. The CDR3 nucleotides read TGCGCCAGCAGTCATCCTCGGGGCGGGAGGACGGAAACAGATACGCAGTATTTT.

As DNA, the CDR3 is TGTGCCAGCAGCTTCGACAGAAGCTACGAGCAGTACTTC. Amino acids: CASSFDRSYEQYF. V and J are TRBV7-6 and TRBJ2-7; weak D call: TRBD1 (5 bases). Trimming stripped 3 bases from V and 3 bases from J, with 9 bases between. Looked up from germline, CDR1 is SGHVS and CDR2 is FNYEAQ. The CDR3 length is 13 residues.

Concerning this clonotype: A much larger clone sits a single nucleotide away, making a read error possible. The gene calls are TRBV2 and TRBJ1-5; 10 bases match TRBD1. V trimming: 8 bases; J trimming: 3 bases; junction bases outside the gene matches: 7. The CDR3 runs 15 residues. Germline V gives CDR1 SNHLY, CDR2 FYNNEI. CDR3 sequence reads: CASRRDRGNNQPQHF. CDR3 nucleotides: TGTGCCAGCCGCCGGGACAGGGGTAACAATCAGCCCCAGCATTTT.